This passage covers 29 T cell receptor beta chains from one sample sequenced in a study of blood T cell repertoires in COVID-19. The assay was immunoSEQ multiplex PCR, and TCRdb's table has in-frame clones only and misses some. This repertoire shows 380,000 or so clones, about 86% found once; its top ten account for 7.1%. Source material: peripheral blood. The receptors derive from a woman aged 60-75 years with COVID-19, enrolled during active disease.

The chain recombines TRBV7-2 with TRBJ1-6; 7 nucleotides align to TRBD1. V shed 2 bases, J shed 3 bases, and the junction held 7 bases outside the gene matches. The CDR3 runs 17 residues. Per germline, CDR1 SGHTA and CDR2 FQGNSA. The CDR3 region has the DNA TGTGCCAGCAGCTTAAGCCAGACAGGGTACTATAATTCACCCCTCCACTTT. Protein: CASSLSQTGYYNSPLHF.

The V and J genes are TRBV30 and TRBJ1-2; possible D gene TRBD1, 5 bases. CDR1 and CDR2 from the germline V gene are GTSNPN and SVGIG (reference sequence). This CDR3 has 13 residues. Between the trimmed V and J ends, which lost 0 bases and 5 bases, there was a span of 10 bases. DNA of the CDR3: TGTGCCTGGAGTGTTGTGGGGCTATATGGCTACACCTTC. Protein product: CAWSVVGLYGYTF.

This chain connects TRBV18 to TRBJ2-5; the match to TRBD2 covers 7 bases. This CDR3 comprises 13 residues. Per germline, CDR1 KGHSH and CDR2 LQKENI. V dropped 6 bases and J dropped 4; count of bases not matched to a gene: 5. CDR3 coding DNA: TGTGCCAGCTCTACCGGGGAGGGAGAGACCCAGTACTTC. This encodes CASSTGEGETQYF.

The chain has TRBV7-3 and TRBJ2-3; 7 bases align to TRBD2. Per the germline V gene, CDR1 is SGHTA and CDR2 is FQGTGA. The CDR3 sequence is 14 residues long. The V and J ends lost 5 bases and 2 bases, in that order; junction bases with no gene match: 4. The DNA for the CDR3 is TGTGCCAGCAGCCTGACTAGCAACACAGATACGCAGTATTTT. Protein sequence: CASSLTSNTDTQYF.

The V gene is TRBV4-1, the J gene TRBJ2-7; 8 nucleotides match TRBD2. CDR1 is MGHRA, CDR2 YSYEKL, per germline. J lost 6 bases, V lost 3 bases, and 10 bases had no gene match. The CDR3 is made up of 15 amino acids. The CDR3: CASSHTRGGPREQYF. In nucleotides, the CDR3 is TGCGCCAGCAGCCACACACGGGGGGGGCCCCGCGAGCAGTACTTC.

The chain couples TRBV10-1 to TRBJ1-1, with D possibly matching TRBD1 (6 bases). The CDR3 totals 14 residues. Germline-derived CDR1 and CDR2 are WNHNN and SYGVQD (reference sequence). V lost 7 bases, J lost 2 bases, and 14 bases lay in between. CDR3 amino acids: CASILGGDNTEAFF. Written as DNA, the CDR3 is TGCGCCAGCATCCTAGGGGGGGATAACACTGAAGCTTTCTTT.

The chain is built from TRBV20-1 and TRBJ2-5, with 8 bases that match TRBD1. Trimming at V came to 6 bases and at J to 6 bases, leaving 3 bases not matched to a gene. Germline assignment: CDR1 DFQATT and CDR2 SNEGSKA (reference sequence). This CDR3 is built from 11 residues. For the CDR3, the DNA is TGCAGTGCGTGGGACAGGAAGACCCAGTACTTC. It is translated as CSAWDRKTQYF.

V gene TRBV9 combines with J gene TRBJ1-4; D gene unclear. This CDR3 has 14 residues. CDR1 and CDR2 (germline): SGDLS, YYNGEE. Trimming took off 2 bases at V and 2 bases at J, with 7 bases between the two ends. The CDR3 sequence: CASSVEYTNEKLFF. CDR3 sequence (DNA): TGTGCCAGCAGCGTTGAGTATACTAATGAAAAACTGTTTTTT.

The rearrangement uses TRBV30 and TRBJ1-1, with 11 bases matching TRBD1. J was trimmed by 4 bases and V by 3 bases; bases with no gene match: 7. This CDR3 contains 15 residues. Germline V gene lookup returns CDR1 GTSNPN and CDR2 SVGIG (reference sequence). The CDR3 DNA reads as TGTGCCTGGAGCAGGGACAGGGGGTTTGGCACTGAAGCTTTCTTT. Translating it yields CAWSRDRGFGTEAFF.

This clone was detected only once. The CDR3 DNA follows: TGCGCCAGCAGCCAATCCGGGACAGAGAATGAAAAACTGTTTTTT. Its translation: CASSQSGTENEKLFF. The chain employs TRBV4-3 and TRBJ1-4; 7 nucleotides match TRBD1. The CDR3 totals 15 residues. The germline V gene has CDR1 LGHNA and CDR2 YSLEER. J gave up 5 bases and V 2 bases, and 5 bases lay outside the gene matches.

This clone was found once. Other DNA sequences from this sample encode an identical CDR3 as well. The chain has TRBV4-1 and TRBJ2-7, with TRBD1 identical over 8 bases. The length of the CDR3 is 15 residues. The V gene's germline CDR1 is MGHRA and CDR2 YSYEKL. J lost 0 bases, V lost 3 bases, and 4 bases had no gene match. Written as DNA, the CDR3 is TGCGCCAGCAGCCAGTCCGGGACAGGCTCCTACGAGCAGTACTTC. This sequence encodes CASSQSGTGSYEQYF.

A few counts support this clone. CDR3 sequence: CASSVHINTEAFF. The DNA of the CDR3 is TGTGCCAGTAGTGTTCACATAAACACTGAAGCTTTCTTT. The chain recombines TRBV19 with TRBJ1-1; D uncertain. CDR1 is LNHDA, CDR2 SQIVND, per germline (reference sequence). V was clipped by 5 bases and J by 2 bases, with 9 bases between them. This CDR3 contains 13 residues.

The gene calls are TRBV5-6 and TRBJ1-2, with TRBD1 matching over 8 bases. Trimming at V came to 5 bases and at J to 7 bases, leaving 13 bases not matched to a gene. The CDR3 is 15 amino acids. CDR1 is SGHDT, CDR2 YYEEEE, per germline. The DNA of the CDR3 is TGTGCCAGCAGAATCGGACAGGGACTCAGGAGTGGCTACACCTTC. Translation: CASRIGQGLRSGYTF.

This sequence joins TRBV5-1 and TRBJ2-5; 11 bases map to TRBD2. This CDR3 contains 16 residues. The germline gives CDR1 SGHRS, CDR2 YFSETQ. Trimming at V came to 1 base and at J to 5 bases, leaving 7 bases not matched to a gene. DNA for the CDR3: TGCGCCAGCAGCTTGTTAGCGGGGGGGCCGGGGGAGACCCAGTACTTC. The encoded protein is CASSLLAGGPGETQYF.

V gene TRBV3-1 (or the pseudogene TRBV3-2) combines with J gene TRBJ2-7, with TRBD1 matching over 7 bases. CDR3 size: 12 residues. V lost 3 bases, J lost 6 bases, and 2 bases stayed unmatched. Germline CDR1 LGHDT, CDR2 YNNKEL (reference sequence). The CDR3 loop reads CASSQGTAEQYF. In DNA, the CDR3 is TGTGCCAGCAGCCAGGGGACAGCCGAGCAGTACTTC.

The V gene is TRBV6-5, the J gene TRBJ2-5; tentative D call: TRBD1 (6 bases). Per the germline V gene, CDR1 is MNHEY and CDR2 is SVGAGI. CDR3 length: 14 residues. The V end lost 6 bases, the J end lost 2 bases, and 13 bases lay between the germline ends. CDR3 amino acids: CASSPGQNQETQYF. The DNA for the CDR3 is TGTGCCAGCAGCCCGGGACAAAATCAAGAGACCCAGTACTTC.

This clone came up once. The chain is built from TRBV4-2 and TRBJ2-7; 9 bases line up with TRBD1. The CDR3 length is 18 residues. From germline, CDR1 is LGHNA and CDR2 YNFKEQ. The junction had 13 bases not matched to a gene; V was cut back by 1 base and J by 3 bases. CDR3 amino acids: CASSQGVFGTGTFYEQYF. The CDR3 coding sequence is TGTGCCAGCAGCCAAGGGGTTTTCGGGACAGGGACCTTCTACGAGCAGTACTTC.

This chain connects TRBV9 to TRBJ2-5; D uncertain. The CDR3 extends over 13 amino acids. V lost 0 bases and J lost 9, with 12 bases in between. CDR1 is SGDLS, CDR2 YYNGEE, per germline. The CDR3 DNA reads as TGTGCCAGCAGCGTAGCTAACCTGTCCCCCCAGTACTTC. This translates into CASSVANLSPQYF.

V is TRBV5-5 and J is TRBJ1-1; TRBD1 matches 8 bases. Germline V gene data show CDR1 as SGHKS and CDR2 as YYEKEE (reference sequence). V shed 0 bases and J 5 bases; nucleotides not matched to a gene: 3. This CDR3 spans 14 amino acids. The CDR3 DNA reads TGTGCCAGCAGCTTGGCAGGGGGCAGGACTGAAGCTTTCTTT. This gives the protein CASSLAGGRTEAFF. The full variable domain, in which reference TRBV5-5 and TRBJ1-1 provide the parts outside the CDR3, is DAGVTQSPTHLIKTRGQQVTLRCSPISGHKSVSWYQQVLGQGPQFIFQYYEKEERGRGNFPDRFSARQFPNYSSELNVNALLLGDSALYLCASSLAGGRTEAFFGQGTRLTVV.

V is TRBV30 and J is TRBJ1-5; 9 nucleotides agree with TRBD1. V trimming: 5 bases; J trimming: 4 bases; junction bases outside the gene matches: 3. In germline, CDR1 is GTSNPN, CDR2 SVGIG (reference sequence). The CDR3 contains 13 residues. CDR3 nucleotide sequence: TGTGCCTGGGGGGACAGGGTTAATCAGCCCCAGCATTTT. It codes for CAWGDRVNQPQHF.

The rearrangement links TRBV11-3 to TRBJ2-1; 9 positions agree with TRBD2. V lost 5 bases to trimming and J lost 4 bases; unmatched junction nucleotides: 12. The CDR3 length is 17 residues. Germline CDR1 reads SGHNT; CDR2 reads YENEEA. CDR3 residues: CASSLPKPSGGYNEQFF. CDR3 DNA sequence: TGTGCCAGCAGCCTGCCTAAGCCGAGCGGGGGGTACAATGAGCAGTTCTTC. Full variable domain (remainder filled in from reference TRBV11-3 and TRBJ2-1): EAGVVQSPRYKIIEKKQPVAFWCNPISGHNTLYWYLQNLGQGPELLIRYENEEAVDDSQLPKDRFSAERLKGVDSTLKIQPAELGDSAVYLCASSLPKPSGGYNEQFFGPGTRLTVL.

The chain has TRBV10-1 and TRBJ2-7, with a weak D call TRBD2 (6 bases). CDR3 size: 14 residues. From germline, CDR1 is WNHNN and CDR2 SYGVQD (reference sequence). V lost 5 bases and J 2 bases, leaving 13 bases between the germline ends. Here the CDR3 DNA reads TGCGCCAGCAGTCCCTCCGGGGGTCCCTACGAGCAGTACTTC. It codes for CASSPSGGPYEQYF.

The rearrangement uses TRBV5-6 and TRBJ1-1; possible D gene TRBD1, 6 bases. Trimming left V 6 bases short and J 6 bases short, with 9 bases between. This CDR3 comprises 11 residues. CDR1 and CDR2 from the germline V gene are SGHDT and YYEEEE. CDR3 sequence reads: CASIWGPEAFF. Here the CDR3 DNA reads TGTGCCAGCATCTGGGGGCCTGAAGCTTTCTTT.

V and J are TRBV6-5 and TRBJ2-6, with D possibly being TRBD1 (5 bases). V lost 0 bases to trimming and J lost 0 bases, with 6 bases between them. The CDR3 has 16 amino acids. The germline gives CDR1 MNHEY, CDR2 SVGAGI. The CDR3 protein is CASSYSGVSGANVLTF. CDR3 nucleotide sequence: TGTGCCAGCAGTTACTCAGGGGTCTCTGGGGCCAACGTCCTGACTTTC.

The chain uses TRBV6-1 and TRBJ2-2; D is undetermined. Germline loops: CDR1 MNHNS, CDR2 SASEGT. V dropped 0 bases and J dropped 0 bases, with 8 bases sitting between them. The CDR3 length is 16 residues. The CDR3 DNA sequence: TGTGCCAGCAGTGAAGCCCCAGATCCGAACACCGGGGAGCTGTTTTTT. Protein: CASSEAPDPNTGELFF.

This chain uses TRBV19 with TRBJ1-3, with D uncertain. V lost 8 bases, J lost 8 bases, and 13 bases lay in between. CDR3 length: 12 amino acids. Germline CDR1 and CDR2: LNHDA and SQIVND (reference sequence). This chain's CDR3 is CASLGIRDTIYF. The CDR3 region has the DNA TGTGCCAGTCTCGGGATAAGGGACACCATATATTTT.

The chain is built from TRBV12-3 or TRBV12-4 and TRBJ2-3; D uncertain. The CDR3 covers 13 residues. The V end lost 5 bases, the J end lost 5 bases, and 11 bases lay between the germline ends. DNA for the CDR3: TGTGCCAGCAGTCCTACTGGCGGAGATACGCAGTATTTT. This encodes CASSPTGGDTQYF.

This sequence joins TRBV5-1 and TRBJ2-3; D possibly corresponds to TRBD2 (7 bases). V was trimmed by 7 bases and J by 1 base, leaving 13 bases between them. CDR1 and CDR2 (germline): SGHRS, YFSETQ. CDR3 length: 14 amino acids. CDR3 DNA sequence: TGCGCCAGCGGGGGCGCGGGGGGCACAGATACGCAGTATTTT. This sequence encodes CASGGAGGTDTQYF.

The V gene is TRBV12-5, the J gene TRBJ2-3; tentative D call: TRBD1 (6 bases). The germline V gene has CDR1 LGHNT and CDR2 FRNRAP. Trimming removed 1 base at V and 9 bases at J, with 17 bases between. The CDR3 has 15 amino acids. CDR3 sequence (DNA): TGTGCTAGTGGTTTGGGCCCGAACAGGGCAGGGACGCAGTATTTT. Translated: CASGLGPNRAGTQYF.